The clone carrying this T cell receptor (beta chain) was counted only a few times. This sample is drawn from a study of blood T cell repertoires in COVID-19. Study in general: Whether acute or convalescent, the COVID-19 samples came from the United States, Italy and Spain. The analysed material was cDNA or gDNA that came from T cells, B-cell-depleted T cells, or PBMCs.

The germline CDR1 and CDR2 sequences are SEHNR and FQNEAQ (reference sequence). Trimming cost V 5 bases and J 6 bases, with 11 bases left between them. The CDR3 spans 13 residues. How the authors handled the data: Amplification of reference gene primers was used by the study to estimate nucleated cell counts. This table comes from immunoSEQ multiplex PCR, and its TCRdb copy is limited to in-frame clones, with some not included. D and trimming were read from the DNA, whereas the V and J calls and clone size are those reported in that table. The sample yields hundreds of thousands of clones, 85% seen once.

Sequenced material: peripheral blood. The receptor was derived from a woman under 30 with acute or convalescent COVID-19. The chain carries TRBV7-9 and TRBJ2-1, with unresolved D. CDR3: CASSPLEFNEQFF. Here the CDR3 DNA reads TGTGCCAGCAGCCCCCTCGAGTTCAATGAGCAGTTCTTC.